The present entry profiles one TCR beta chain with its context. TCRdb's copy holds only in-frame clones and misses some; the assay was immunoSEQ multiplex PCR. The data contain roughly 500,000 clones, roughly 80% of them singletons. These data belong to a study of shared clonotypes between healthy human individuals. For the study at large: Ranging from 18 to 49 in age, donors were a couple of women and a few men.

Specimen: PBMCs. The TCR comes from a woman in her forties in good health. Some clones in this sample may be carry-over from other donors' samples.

DNA for the CDR3: TGCAGCGTTGTCAGGGGGGTCAGGGAGCAGTACTTC. Amino acid sequence: CSVVRGVREQYF. The chain joins TRBV29-1 to TRBJ2-5, with D possibly matching TRBD1 (7 bases). V was shortened by 4 bases and J by 11 bases, with 17 bases between the two germline ends. CDR1 is SQVTM and CDR2 is ANQGSEA in the germline V gene. The CDR3 runs to 12 residues.